The subject of this entry is one T cell receptor (beta chain). It has no known antigen specificity. A much more abundant neighbour one base away suggests this may be a read error. The library was made by 5' RACE. TCRdb records Illumina HiSeq 2500 as the sequencer. A second about 6 to 11 cycle PCR used a sample-barcoded 5' primer and a J-beta primer mix. A template-switch 5' adaptor carrying 12 random nucleotides introduced a unique molecular identifier onto each TCR beta cDNA molecule. Each sample yielded at least 3 million CDR3-containing paired-end reads. First-strand cDNA was synthesized from all RNA with the Mint cDNA synthesis kit, primed by a TRBC-specific oligonucleotide. All cDNA was treated with uracil-DNA glycosylase and then went through a first 18-cycle PCR with the universal primers M1SS and BC2_uni_R. Per the original workflow: For normalization, 1 million high-quality reads, each with a distinct molecular identifier, were randomly selected from each sample. Reads sharing molecular identifiers were discarded rather than binned into consensus sequences. MiTCR, with a Q25 quality threshold and the strictest error-elimination algorithm, was used for CDR3 identification, clonotype clustering and error correction. A nonparametric unseen species model using Euler transformation provided a lower-bound estimate of total TCR beta diversity. The public reads were quality trimmed at Q25 with fastp and then assembled into clones with MiXCR by TCRdb, keeping productive beta chains. Duplicate CDR3 protein sequences are folded into a single record with the most common DNA and genes. In this record, the V and J calls reflect TCRdb's handling and not the investigators' own analysis. For this sample there are 800,000 to 950,000 distinct CDR3 sequences; just under 30% appear just once. Roughly a tenth of the sample comes from the top ten.

The donors were roughly 40 Caucasian individuals from Russia, aged roughly 6 to 100 years, who were systemically healthy. Approximately 10 milliliters of peripheral blood were collected from each donor into EDTA-treated Vacutainer tubes. Ficoll-Paque density-gradient centrifugation was used to isolate PBMCs, with at least 6.5 million per sample. Total RNA, at least 6 micrograms per sample, was extracted from PBMCs with Trizol reagent. For every donor, an aliquot of PBMCs went through flow cytometry to measure the percentages of naive CD45RAhigh/CD27high T cells. This sample was included in a study of blood T cells in healthy people across ages (dated by TCRdb to the mid-2010s). A note on the overall study: In model experiments, template switching captured roughly one uniquely barcoded TCR beta cDNA molecule for every two T cells. Two additional independent replicas of 1 million unique cDNA reads from the same blood draw were analyzed for two donors (one aged 18 to 30 and one aged 80 or older). Donors were grouped into four age groups: young (average approximately 15 years), middle-aged (39), aged (62) and long-lived (approximately 75). The study measured age-related changes in TCR beta repertoire diversity using deep sequencing normalized with unique cDNA molecular identifiers.

On the study overall, not on this receptor specifically: Total diversity estimates from one million sequenced T cells were considered lower bounds and underestimates. The CMV infection status of donors was not known, potentially confounding age-related changes in expanded clonotypes. Conclusive comparison of naive and antigen-experienced compartments was prevented by the profiling of bulk unsorted PBMCs. Observed TCR beta diversity correlated strongly with the percentage of naive T cells measured by flow cytometry. As age increased, observed TCR beta diversity per million T cells dropped in a roughly linear way, and a significant reduction was already evident by age about 40. Compared with the aged group, more naive CD4+ T cells, fewer expanded clones and increased TCR diversity were shown by the long-lived group, suggesting age selection.

Counted from cysteine to phenylalanine, this CDR3 has 14 amino acids. The DNA shown is the 42-base CDR3, in frame from base 1. Relative to germline, V is 7 bases shorter and J is 8 bases shorter, with 18 bases between their ends. CDR1 is given as SNHLY and CDR2 as FYNNEI, both from the germline V gene. This same sample was also part of a study on T cells of mothers and their children. According to the second study: Nine systemically healthy Caucasian individuals served as donors, namely three mothers together with their six children. cDNA synthesis used all of the extracted RNA, with 1.5 ug of RNA in each 15 ul reaction. In the second PCR, sample barcodes and 2-4 random nucleotides were introduced via the M1S primer. Over 9.5 million TCR beta CDR3 reads were obtained for each mother, and 2.5 million to 3 million reads were obtained for each child. Thymic selection shapes the output of TCR recombination in a similar way in related and unrelated pairs, and inherited differences have a minor effect. Normalized repertoire overlap was always found to be slightly, but never significantly, higher in related mother-child pairs than in unrelated mother-child pairs. Persistent microchimeric T cell clones were not detected, at a sensitivity of 95 to 100 clones per million clonotypes. To look for features that set related mother-child pairs apart from unrelated individuals, the researchers ran deep NGS to compare the TCR beta repertoires of mothers and children. Mothers averaged roughly 36 +/- 4 years of age and children averaged around 11 +/- 4 years. After adapters were ligated using NEBNext reagents, the libraries underwent 100+100 nt paired-end sequencing on an Illumina HiSeq 2000. Mother and child libraries were prepared a month apart and sequenced in separate runs to prevent cross-contamination. Between roughly 450,000 and 2,200,000 distinct TCR beta clonotypes were identified per donor. Naive TCR beta clonotypes were estimated from low-frequency clonotypes matched to each donor's FACS-determined naive share, without sorting.

This receptor chain uses TRBV2 and TRBJ2-4, with a weak D call of TRBD2 (5 bases match). The sequence derives from a woman in her thirties or forties in good health. Material: blood. The CDR3 is CASTARARVDIQYF. The nucleotide sequence reads TGTGCCAGCACCGCGAGGGCGAGGGTGGACATTCAGTACTTC. The full variable domain, with segments outside the CDR3 supplied by the reference TRBV2 and TRBJ2-4 proteins, appears as EPEVTQTPSHQVTQMGQEVILRCVPISNHLYFYWYRQILGQKVEFLVSFYNNEISEKSEIFDDQFSVERPDGSNFTLKIRSTKLEDSAMYFCASTARARVDIQYFGAGTRLSVL.